The source of this TCR beta chain is a study of technical replicates of blood from a few donors. The data were produced by immunoSEQ multiplex PCR, yet TCRdb's version contains in-frame clones alone and is incomplete. The profile shows about 81,000 clones, roughly 92% of them singletons. CDR3 length: 12 residues. With 3 bases clipped from V and 10 bases from J, the junction kept 6 bases outside the gene matches. CDR1 is SGHRS and CDR2 is YFSETQ in the germline V gene. The sequenced material came from T cells isolated from PBMCs. This chain links TRBV5-1 with TRBJ1-2; TRBD1 matches at 7 bases. This clonotype was sampled from a human donor in good health. The chain's CDR3 is CASSSTGALYTF. CDR3 bases: TGCGCCAGCAGCTCAACAGGGGCCCTCTACACCTTC.